This record looks at one T cell receptor beta chain sequence and its context. Its target is not known. Libraries were prepared by immunoSEQ multiplex PCR; TCRdb keeps only in-frame clonotypes and omits some of them. This table holds some 110,000 clones, approximately 90% found once. The sample is drawn from a study of Tregs in tolerant kidney transplant recipients. Study-level points and caveats: Validation in larger populations is needed because few patients were studied. This study did not directly address biological reproducibility. The most relevant donor-specific Treg TCRbeta repertoire apparently came from expansion with activated donor B cells.

Unstimulated Tregs (CD4+CD25+CD127-) and CD4+CD25- non-Tregs were sorted from PBMCs. Germline V gene lookup returns CDR1 SSHAT and CDR2 FNYEAQ (reference sequence). The junction had 8 bases not matched to a gene; V was cut back by 9 bases and J by 0 bases. The length of the CDR3 is 15 residues. The genes are TRBV7-7 and TRBJ2-1, with 7 positions matching TRBD2. The sequence was obtained from a human donor in good health. The source material was CD4+ T cells from blood. The CDR3, as DNA: TGTGCCAGTTCGCCTCTAGCGGCCTCCTACAATGAGCAGTTCTTC. Encoded protein: CASSPLAASYNEQFF.